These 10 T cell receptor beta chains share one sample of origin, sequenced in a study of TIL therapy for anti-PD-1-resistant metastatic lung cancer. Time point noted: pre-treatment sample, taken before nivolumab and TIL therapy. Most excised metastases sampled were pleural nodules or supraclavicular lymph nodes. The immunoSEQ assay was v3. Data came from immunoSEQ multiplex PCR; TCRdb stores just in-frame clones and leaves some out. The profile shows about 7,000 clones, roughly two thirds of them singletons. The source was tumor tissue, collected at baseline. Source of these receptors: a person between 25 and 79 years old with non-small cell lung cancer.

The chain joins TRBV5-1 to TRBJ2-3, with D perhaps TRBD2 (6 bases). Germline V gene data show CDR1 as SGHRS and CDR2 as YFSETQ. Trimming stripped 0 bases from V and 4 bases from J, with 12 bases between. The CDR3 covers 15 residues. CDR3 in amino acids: CASSLVGGRSDTQYF. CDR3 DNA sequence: TGCGCCAGCAGCTTGGTCGGGGGTAGGTCAGATACGCAGTATTTT.

This chain's CDR3 is CASSYSIWPPTDTQYF. The DNA for the CDR3 is TGTGCCAGCAGTTACTCGATTTGGCCTCCCACAGATACGCAGTATTTT. The V call is TRBV6-5, the J call TRBJ2-3; D is undetermined. Trimming left V 0 bases short and J 2 bases short, with 12 bases between. The CDR3 spans 16 residues. Germline CDR1 reads MNHEY; CDR2 reads SVGAGI.

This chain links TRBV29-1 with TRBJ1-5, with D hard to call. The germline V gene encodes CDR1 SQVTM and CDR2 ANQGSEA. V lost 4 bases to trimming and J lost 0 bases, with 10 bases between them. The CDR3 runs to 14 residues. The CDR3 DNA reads TGCAGCGTTGCCGTTGGGTATAGCAATCAGCCCCAGCATTTT. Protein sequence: CSVAVGYSNQPQHF.

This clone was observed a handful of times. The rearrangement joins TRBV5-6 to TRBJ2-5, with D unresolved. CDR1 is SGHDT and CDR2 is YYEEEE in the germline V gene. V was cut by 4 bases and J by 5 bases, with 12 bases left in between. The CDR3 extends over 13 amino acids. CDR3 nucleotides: TGTGCCAGCAGCCAGCTCCCGGGTGAGACCCAGTACTTC. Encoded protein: CASSQLPGETQYF.

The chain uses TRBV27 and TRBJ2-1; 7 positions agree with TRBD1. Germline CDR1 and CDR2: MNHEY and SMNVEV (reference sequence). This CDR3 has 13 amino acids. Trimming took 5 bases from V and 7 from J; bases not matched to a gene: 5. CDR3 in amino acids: CASSAYRGNEQFF. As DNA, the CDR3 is TGTGCCAGCAGTGCCTACAGGGGAAATGAGCAGTTCTTC.

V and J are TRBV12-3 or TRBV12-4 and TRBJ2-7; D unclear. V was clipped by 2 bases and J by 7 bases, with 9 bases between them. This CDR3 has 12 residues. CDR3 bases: TGTGCCAGCAGTTTACGCCGTCGGGAGCAGTACTTC. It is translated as CASSLRRREQYF.

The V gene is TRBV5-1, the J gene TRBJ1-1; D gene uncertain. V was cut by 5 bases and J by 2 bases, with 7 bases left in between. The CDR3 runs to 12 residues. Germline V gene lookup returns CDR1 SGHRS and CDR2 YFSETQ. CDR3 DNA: TGCGCCAGCAGTGTGGGAAACACTGAAGCTTTCTTT. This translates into CASSVGNTEAFF.

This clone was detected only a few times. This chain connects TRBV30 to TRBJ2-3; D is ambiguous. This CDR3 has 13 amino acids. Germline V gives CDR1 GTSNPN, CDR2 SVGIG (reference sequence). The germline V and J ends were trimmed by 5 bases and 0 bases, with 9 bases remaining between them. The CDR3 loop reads CAWGRSSTDTQYF. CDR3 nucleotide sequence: TGTGCCTGGGGACGGTCTAGCACAGATACGCAGTATTTT.

CDR3 amino acids: CASSSGRDEQFF. The CDR3 bases are TGTGCCAGCTCATCCGGACGGGATGAGCAGTTCTTC. The chain uses TRBV18 and TRBJ2-1, with D uncertain. The germline CDR1 and CDR2 sequences are KGHSH and LQKENI. CDR3 length equals 12 residues. Trimming stripped 5 bases from V and 8 bases from J, with 10 bases between. Together with reference TRBV18 and TRBJ2-1, the CDR3 gives the full variable domain: NAGVMQNPRHLVRRRGQEARLRCSPMKGHSHVYWYRQLPEEGLKFMVYLQKENIIDESGMPKERFSAEFPKEGPSILRIQQVVRGDSAAYFCASSSGRDEQFFGPGTRLTVL.

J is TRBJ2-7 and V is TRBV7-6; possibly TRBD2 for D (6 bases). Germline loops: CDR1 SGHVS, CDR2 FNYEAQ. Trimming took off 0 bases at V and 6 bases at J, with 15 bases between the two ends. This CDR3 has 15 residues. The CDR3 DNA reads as TGTGCCAGCAGCTTAGCGGAGGGACGAGGGACCGAGCAGTACTTC. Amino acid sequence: CASSLAEGRGTEQYF.